This TCR beta chain was recovered during a study of T-cell memory formation after mild COVID-19. TCRdb analysed the 5' RACE reads with MiXCR anew, one entry per CDR3 protein. The table lists a few hundred thousand distinct CDR3 sequences, under 8.5% of them singletons. Study conclusions and caveats: Confirmation of SARS-CoV-2 specificity was lacking for second-wave clones peaking day 37. CD4+ contracting clones lay mainly in CM and EM, CD8+ ones in EMRA.

Notes on this clonotype: As yet, its antigen is unknown.

Trimming left V 4 bases short and J 0 bases short, with 12 bases between. Looked up from germline, CDR1 is SGHTA and CDR2 is FQGNSA. The CDR3 has 15 amino acids. Material for sequencing was PBMCs or a T cell subset sorted from them (not recorded which). The source is a man aged 18 to 30 who had mild COVID-19 (a few samples of this study predate the infection). Cell type and time point are not known. The chain links TRBV7-2 to TRBJ1-1; no clear D. The CDR3 nucleotides read TGTGCCAGCAGCTCGACCGGGGTTCTGAACACTGAAGCTTTCTTT. Translated: CASSSTGVLNTEAFF.